Listed below are T cell receptor beta chains from one sample, sequenced in a study of T cells in Graves' hyperthyroidism and ophthalmopathy. MiXCR, run by TCRdb on the multiplex PCR reads, gives a single entry per CDR3 protein. This table has about 250,000 distinct CDR3 sequences, approximately 25% appearing once. The sample consisted of blood. Receptors originate from a woman between 40 and 55 years old with Graves' ophthalmopathy. The CDR3 runs from the conserved cysteine through the conserved F or W. The D gene is left open where the match is weak. A row's size may be missing; if present it is once, few, many or a size class.

CATSRDRVQGEAFF | TGTGCCACCAGCAGGGACAGGGTACAAGGTGAAGCTTTCTTT | TRBJ1-1 | TRBV15 | TRBD1 | NA
CATSTDYNSPLHF | TGTGCCACCTCGACAGACTATAATTCACCCCTCCACTTT | TRBJ1-6 | TRBV3-1 | NA | many
CASSASIQETQYF | TGTGCCAGCAGCGCCAGTATCCAAGAGACCCAGTACTTC | TRBJ2-5 | TRBV9 | NA | NA
CASSRDKNYEQYF | TGTGCCAGCAGCCGGGACAAAAACTACGAGCAGTACTTC | TRBJ2-7 | TRBV6-1 | NA | NA
CASSSGGFTYNSPLHF | TGTGCCAGTAGTAGCGGTGGGTTCACCTATAATTCACCCCTCCACTTT | TRBJ1-6 | TRBV19 | NA | many
CASSTRQGNTGELFF | TGTGCCAGCAGTACCCGACAGGGGAACACCGGGGAGCTGTTTTTT | TRBJ2-2 | TRBV12-3/TRBV12-4 | TRBD1 | many
CASSRGRSNQPQHF | TGTGCCAGCAGCCGTGGACGGAGCAATCAGCCCCAGCATTTT | TRBJ1-5 | TRBV6-5 | NA | many
CSVRREGESGYTF | TGCAGCGTTAGGAGGGAGGGGGAAAGTGGCTACACCTTC | TRBJ1-2 | TRBV29-1 | NA | many
CATPRSRAGVPHRETQYF | TGTGCCACCCCGCGTAGCCGCGCAGGGGTCCCCCACCGGGAGACCCAGTACTTC | TRBJ2-5 | TRBV10-3 | NA | many
CATSRAGSGANVLTF | TGTGCCACCAGCAGAGCTGGGTCGGGGGCCAACGTCCTGACTTTC | TRBJ2-6 | TRBV15 | NA | few
CASSFWGGNTGELFF | TGTGCCAGCAGTTTTTGGGGCGGGAACACCGGGGAGCTGTTTTTT | TRBJ2-2 | TRBV28 | NA | many
CASSVESRVNTGELFF | TGTGCCAGCAGCGTAGAAAGCAGGGTGAACACCGGGGAGCTGTTTTTT | TRBJ2-2 | TRBV9 | NA | many
CASSLVRRRTADSYEQYF | TGTGCCAGCAGCTTAGTCCGTCGGCGAACAGCTGACTCCTACGAGCAGTACTTC | TRBJ2-7 | TRBV11-2 | NA | many
CASSQIGDNGNTIYF | TGTGCCAGCAGCCAGATAGGGGACAACGGAAACACCATATATTTT | TRBJ1-3 | TRBV4-2 | NA | many
CASLPRDRGKEQYF | TGTGCCAGCTTGCCTCGGGACAGGGGTAAGGAGCAGTACTTC | TRBJ2-7 | TRBV6-5 | TRBD1 | many
CASSPNRQGLNTEAFF | TGTGCCAGCAGTCCCAACCGACAGGGGTTAAACACTGAAGCTTTCTTT | TRBJ1-1 | TRBV12-3/TRBV12-4 | TRBD1 | NA
CASSPQFASGSYEQYF | TGTGCCAGCAGCCCCCAGTTTGCTAGCGGTAGTTACGAGCAGTACTTC | TRBJ2-7 | TRBV7-3 | TRBD2 | many
CASKWDKGETQYF | TGTGCCAGCAAATGGGATAAGGGAGAGACCCAGTACTTC | TRBJ2-5 | TRBV6-1 | NA | few
CATSDPVAGGTDTQYF | TGTGCCACCAGTGACCCCGTAGCGGGGGGCACAGATACGCAGTATTTT | TRBJ2-3 | TRBV24-1 | TRBD2 | NA
CASSFTAGYEQYF | TGTGCCAGCAGTTTTACAGCGGGGTACGAGCAGTACTTC | TRBJ2-7 | TRBV27 | TRBD2 | many
CASSLVGGGMNTEAFF | TGTGCCAGCAGCTTAGTAGGGGGGGGAATGAACACTGAAGCTTTCTTT | TRBJ1-1 | TRBV11-2 | NA | many
CASRASVEETQYF | TGTGCCAGCAGAGCCTCAGTAGAGGAGACCCAGTACTTC | TRBJ2-5 | TRBV6-5 | NA | NA
CASRPDEDKITYEQYF | TGTGCCAGCAGACCCGACGAGGACAAGATCACCTACGAGCAGTACTTC | TRBJ2-7 | TRBV12-3/TRBV12-4 | NA | many
CRLTGRHTEAFF | TGCAGGTTGACAGGACGCCACACTGAAGCTTTCTTT | TRBJ1-1 | TRBV20-1 | NA | few